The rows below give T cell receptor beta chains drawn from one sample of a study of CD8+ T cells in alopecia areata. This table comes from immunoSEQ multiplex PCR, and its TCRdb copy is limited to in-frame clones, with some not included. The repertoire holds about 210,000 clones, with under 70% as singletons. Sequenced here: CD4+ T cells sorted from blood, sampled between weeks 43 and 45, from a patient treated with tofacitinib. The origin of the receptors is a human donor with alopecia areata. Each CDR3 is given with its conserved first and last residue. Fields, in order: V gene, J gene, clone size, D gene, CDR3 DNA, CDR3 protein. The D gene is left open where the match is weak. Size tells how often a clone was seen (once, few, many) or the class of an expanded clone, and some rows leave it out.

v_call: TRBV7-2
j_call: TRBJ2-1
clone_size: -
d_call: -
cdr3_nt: TGTGCCAGCAGCTCCATCCAGGACTCGAACAATGAGCAGTTCTTC
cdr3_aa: CASSSIQDSNNEQFF

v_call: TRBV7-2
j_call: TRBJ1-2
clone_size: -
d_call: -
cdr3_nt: TGTGCCAGCGGGACGGATTATGGCTACACCTTC
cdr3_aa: CASGTDYGYTF

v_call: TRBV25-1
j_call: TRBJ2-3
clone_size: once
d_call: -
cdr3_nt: TGTGCCAGCAGTGAATACAGGGGAGGTTTCACAGATACGCAGTATTTT
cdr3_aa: CASSEYRGGFTDTQYF

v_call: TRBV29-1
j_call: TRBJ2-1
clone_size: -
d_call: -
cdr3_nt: TGCAGCGTCAAACCGGGACAAATACTCACTGAGCAGTTCTTC
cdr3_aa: CSVKPGQILTEQFF

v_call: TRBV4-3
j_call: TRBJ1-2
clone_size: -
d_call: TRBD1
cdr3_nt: TGCGCCAGCAGCCAATCGGGACAGTTTAACTATGGCTACACCTTC
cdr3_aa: CASSQSGQFNYGYTF

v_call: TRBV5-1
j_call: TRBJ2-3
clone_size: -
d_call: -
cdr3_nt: TGCGCCAGCATAGCGGACGCCGCAGATACGCAGTATTTT
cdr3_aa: CASIADAADTQYF

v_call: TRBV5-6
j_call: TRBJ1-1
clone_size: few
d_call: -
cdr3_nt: TGTGCCAGCAGCTTGGAGCGGGAGAACACTGAAGCTTTCTTT
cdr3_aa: CASSLERENTEAFF

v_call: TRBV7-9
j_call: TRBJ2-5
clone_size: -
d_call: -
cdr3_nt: TGTGCCAGCAGCTCGAGTGGGGGCCCGACAGAGACCCAGTACTTC
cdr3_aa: CASSSSGGPTETQYF

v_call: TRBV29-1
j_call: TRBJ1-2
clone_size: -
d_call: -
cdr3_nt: TGCAGCGTTGACGGACACACCTATGGCTACACCTTC
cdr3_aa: CSVDGHTYGYTF

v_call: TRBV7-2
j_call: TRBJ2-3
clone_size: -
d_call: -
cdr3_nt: TGTGCCAGCAGCTTATCATCCGGGGGCGGCACAGATACGCAGTATTTT
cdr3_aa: CASSLSSGGGTDTQYF

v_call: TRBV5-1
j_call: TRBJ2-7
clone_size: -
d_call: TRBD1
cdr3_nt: TGCGCCAGCAGCACACCAGGGGGCGAATCGTACGAGCAGTACTTC
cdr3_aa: CASSTPGGESYEQYF

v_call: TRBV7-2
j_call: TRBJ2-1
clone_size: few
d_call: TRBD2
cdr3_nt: TGTGCCAGCAGCTTAGATATACTAGCGGGGAGGAATGAGCAGTTCTTC
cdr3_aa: CASSLDILAGRNEQFF

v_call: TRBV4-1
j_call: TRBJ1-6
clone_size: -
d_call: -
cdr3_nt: TGCGCCAGCAGCCAAGATGGCGACTCCTATAATTCACCCCTCCACTTT
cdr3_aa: CASSQDGDSYNSPLHF

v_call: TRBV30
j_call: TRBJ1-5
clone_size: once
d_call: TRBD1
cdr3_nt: TGTGCCTGGAGTGATCGGCCAGGGGGCAGTCAGCCCCAGCATTTT
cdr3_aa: CAWSDRPGGSQPQHF

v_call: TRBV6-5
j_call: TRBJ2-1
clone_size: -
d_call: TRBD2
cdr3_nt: TGTGCCAGCAGTCCGCCGGGGGGGCAGAAAAATGAGCAGTTCTTC
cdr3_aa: CASSPPGGQKNEQFF

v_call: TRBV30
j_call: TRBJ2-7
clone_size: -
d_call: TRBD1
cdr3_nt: TGTGCCTGGAGGGACAGGGGAGACTCCGAGCAGTACTTC
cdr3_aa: CAWRDRGDSEQYF

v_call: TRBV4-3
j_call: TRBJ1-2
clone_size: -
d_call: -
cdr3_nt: TGCGCCAGCAGCCCCTCGGGACTCCTGGTAGGCTACACCTTC
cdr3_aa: CASSPSGLLVGYTF

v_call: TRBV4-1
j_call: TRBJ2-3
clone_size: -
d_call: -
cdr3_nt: TGCGCCAGCAGCCAGGTAGACATGGGGCTACCTCGGGATACGCAGTATTTT
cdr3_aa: CASSQVDMGLPRDTQYF

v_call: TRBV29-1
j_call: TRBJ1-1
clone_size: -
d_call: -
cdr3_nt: TGCAGCGTTGAAGAAGGAAGCAATTGGGTCACTGAAGCTTTCTTT
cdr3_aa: CSVEEGSNWVTEAFF

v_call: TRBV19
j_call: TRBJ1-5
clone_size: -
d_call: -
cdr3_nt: TGTGCCAGTACCCGGACGGTCAATCAGCCCCAGCATTTT
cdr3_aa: CASTRTVNQPQHF

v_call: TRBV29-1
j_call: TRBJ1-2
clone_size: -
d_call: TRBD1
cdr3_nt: TGCAGCGTTGCGCCGGGGACAGGGTATGGCTACACCTTC
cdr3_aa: CSVAPGTGYGYTF

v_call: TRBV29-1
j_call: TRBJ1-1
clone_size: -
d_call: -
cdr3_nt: TGCAGCGCCGCTATGAGACTGGGGAACACTGAAGCTTTCTTT
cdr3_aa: CSAAMRLGNTEAFF

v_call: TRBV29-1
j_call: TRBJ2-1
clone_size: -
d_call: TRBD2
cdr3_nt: TGCAGCGTTGCTGGACTAGCTAACAATGAGCAGTTCTTC
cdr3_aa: CSVAGLANNEQFF

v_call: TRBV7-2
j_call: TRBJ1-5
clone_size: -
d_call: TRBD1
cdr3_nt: TGTGCCAGCAGCTCCGGACAGGGGGCTCGCCAGCCCCAGCATTTT
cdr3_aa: CASSSGQGARQPQHF

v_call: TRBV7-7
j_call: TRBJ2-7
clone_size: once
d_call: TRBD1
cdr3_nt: TGTGCCAGCAGCTCGGGACAGGGGAGCTCCTACGAGCAGTACTTC
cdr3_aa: CASSSGQGSSYEQYF

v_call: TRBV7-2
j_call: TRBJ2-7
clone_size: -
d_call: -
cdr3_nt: TGTGCCAGCAGCGCACGGGGGCTGACCTACGAGCAGTACTTC
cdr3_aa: CASSARGLTYEQYF

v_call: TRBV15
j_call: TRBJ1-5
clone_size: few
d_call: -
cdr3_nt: TGTGCCACCAGCAGAGATCCAGGGATGAGGTATCAGCCCCAGCATTTT
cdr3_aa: CATSRDPGMRYQPQHF

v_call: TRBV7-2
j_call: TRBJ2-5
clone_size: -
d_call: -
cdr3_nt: TGTGCCAGCAGCTCTACGAGGGCAGTTAAGGAGCAGTACTTC
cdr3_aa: CASSSTRAVKEQYF

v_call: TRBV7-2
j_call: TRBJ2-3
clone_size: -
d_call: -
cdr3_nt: TGTGCCAGCAGCTTGGGACCGGTGGCGCAGTATTTT
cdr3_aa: CASSLGPVAQYF

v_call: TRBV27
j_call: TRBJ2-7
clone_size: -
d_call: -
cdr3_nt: TGTGCCAGCGCGGGGCAGGGGACCTACGAGCAGTACTTC
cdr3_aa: CASAGQGTYEQYF

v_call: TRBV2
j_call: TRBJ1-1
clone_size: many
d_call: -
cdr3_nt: TGTGCCAGCAGTGTGCAGGGGACGAACACTGAAGCTTTCTTT
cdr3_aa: CASSVQGTNTEAFF

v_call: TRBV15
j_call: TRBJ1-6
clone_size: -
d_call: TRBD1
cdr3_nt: TGTGCCACCAGCAGAGATGAGGGGACAGGGAATTCACCCCTCCACTTT
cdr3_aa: CATSRDEGTGNSPLHF

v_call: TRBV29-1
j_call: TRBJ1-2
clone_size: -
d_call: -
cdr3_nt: TGCAGCGTTGAATTAGGTTCTTCGGGACGTGGAGGCTACACCTTC
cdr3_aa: CSVELGSSGRGGYTF

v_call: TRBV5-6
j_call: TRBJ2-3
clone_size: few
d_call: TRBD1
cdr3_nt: TGTGCCAGCAGCTTTATGCCGGGACAGGGTAACACAGATACGCAGTATTTT
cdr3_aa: CASSFMPGQGNTDTQYF

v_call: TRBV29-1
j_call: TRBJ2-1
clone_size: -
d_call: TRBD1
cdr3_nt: TGCAGCGAACGACAGGGGGGTGACAATGAGCAGTTCTTC
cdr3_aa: CSERQGGDNEQFF

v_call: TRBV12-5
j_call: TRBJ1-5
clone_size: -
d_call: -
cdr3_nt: TGTGCTAGTGGTTTCGGGGTATTGAGGCAGCCCCAGCATTTT
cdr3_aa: CASGFGVLRQPQHF

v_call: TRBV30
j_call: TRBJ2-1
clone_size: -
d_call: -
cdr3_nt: TGTGCCTGGAGTGTACCACGGACTCCATCCCATGAGCAGTTCTTC
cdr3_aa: CAWSVPRTPSHEQFF

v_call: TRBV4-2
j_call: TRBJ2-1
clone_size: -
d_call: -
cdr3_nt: TGTGCCAGCAGCCAAGATGGGGGTGGTGAGCAGTTCTTC
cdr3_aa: CASSQDGGGEQFF

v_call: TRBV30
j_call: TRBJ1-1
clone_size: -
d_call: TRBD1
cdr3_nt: TGTGCCTGGTTGGACAGGGGGAACACTGAAGCTTTCTTT
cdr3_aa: CAWLDRGNTEAFF

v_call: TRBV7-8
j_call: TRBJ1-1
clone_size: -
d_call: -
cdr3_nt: TGTGCCAGCAGCTTCTTAGGGCAGAACACTGAAGCTTTCTTT
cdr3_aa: CASSFLGQNTEAFF

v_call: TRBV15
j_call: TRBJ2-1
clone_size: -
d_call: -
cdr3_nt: TGTGCCACCAGCAGCCGGGCTACCAATGAGCAGTTCTTC
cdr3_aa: CATSSRATNEQFF

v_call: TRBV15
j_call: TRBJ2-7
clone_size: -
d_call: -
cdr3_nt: TGTGCCACCAGCCAGGGACGGTCCTCCTACGAGCAGTACTTC
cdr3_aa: CATSQGRSSYEQYF